The 28 T cell receptor beta chains given below trace back to one sample, sequenced in a study of immune heterogeneity within non-small cell lung tumors. TCR beta CDR3 was amplified by multiplex PCR using 32 V and 13 J primers. In TCRdb, the multiplex PCR reads were re-called with MiXCR into one record per CDR3 protein. Here the sample spans about 3,000 distinct CDR3 sequences, roughly 14% being singletons. Genomic DNA from bulk tumor acted as the template, and 600 ng was loaded per sample. Multiple biopsies spaced far apart were taken from each primary tumor during surgery. Surgery that was curative in intent was performed on patients with untreated, newly diagnosed non-small cell lung cancer. The material sequenced was lung tumor tissue. The receptors shown here come from a female donor with non-small cell lung cancer.

This clonotype was counted ten times or more. The chain combines TRBV10-2 with TRBJ1-1; the D is unclear. The CDR3 covers 12 residues. Germline values: CDR1 WSHSY, CDR2 SAAADI. V was cut by 11 bases and J by 1 base, with 11 bases left in between. The CDR3 DNA sequence: TGCGCCGGCACCAGGACGAACACTGAAGCTTTCTTT. Its protein is CAGTRTNTEAFF.

Judged by abundance, this clonotype is medium-sized. The chain links TRBV9 to TRBJ2-7, with D hard to call. In germline, CDR1 is SGDLS, CDR2 YYNGEE. CDR3 length: 13 residues. Trimming removed 0 bases at V and 1 base at J, with 5 bases between. CDR3 coding DNA: TGTGCCAGCAGCGTAGAGGATTCCTACGAGCAGTACTTC. Its protein is CASSVEDSYEQYF.

The chain has TRBV19 and TRBJ1-4; TRBD1 is a possible D gene (5 bases). The CDR3 sequence is 14 residues long. In germline, CDR1 is LNHDA, CDR2 SQIVND (reference sequence). V lost 2 bases, J lost 8 bases, and 12 bases lay in between. The CDR3: CASSIRGLEEKLFF. DNA of the CDR3: TGTGCCAGTAGTATAAGGGGCCTTGAGGAAAAACTGTTTTTT.

By frequency in the sample, this clonotype is medium-sized. A much larger clonotype is one base distant, so this may be a read error. The chain is built from TRBV6-1 and TRBJ1-5; 9 positions agree with TRBD1. This CDR3 has 16 amino acids. With V trimmed by 4 bases and J by 2 bases, 6 bases remained unmatched. Germline V gives CDR1 MNHNS, CDR2 SASEGT. CDR3 bases: TGTGCCAGCAGTGTTACAGGGGGCAAGGGCAATCAGCCCCAGCATTTT. Its translation: CASSVTGGKGNQPQHF.

This clonotype was recorded many times. The chain couples TRBV9 to TRBJ2-6, with 7 nucleotides matching TRBD1. Germline CDR1 is SGDLS and CDR2 is YYNGEE. The CDR3 sequence is 16 residues long. V lost 0 bases, J lost 2 bases, and 2 bases stayed unmatched. The CDR3 reads CASSVATGAGANVLTF. The CDR3, as DNA: TGTGCCAGCAGCGTAGCTACAGGGGCTGGGGCCAACGTCCTGACTTTC.

This clonotype is termed medium-sized. The chain recombines TRBV9 with TRBJ2-7, with D tentatively TRBD1 (5 bases). The V and J ends lost 0 bases and 3 bases respectively, with 13 bases between them. The germline CDR1 and CDR2 sequences are SGDLS and YYNGEE. This CDR3 comprises 15 residues. CDR3 in amino acids: CASSVATAEIYEQYF. The DNA of the CDR3 is TGTGCCAGCAGCGTAGCGACAGCCGAGATCTACGAGCAGTACTTC.

Turning to this clonotype: A much larger clonotype is one base distant, so this may be a read error. The J gene is TRBJ2-3, the V gene TRBV11-2, with unresolved D. Per germline, CDR1 SGHAT and CDR2 FQNNGV. CDR3 length: 12 amino acids. In nucleotides, the CDR3 is TGTGCCAACAGCTCAGGCTCCGATACGCAGTATTTT. This gives the protein CANSSGSDTQYF.

By share of the sample, this clonotype is medium-sized (0.01 to 0.1%). J is TRBJ1-2 and V is TRBV28, with TRBD1 matching 7 bases. Germline V CDR1 and CDR2: MDHEN, SYDVKM. The V and J ends lost 7 bases and 3 bases, in that order; junction bases with no gene match: 11. The CDR3 totals 15 residues. CDR3 sequence: CASTMAPGGDYGYTF. The CDR3, as DNA: TGTGCCAGCACCATGGCCCCAGGGGGAGACTATGGCTACACCTTC.

The chain recombines TRBV4-1 with TRBJ1-2; weak D call: TRBD1 (5 bases). V lost 0 bases to trimming and J lost 4 bases, with 12 bases between them. The CDR3 contains 15 residues. The germline CDR1 and CDR2 sequences are MGHRA and YSYEKL. In nucleotides, the CDR3 is TGCGCCAGCAGCCAAGACAGGGCGAGGGGCTATGGCTACACCTTC. It yields the protein CASSQDRARGYGYTF.

This clonotype is medium-sized. V usage is TRBV19 and J usage is TRBJ2-1, with D possibly TRBD2 on 6 matching bases. The CDR3 sequence is 15 residues long. V was cut by 3 bases and J by 6 bases, with 15 bases left in between. Germline CDR1 LNHDA, CDR2 SQIVND (reference sequence). CDR3 region: CASSMAGLSGNEQFF. CDR3 DNA sequence: TGTGCCAGTAGTATGGCGGGACTTTCGGGCAATGAGCAGTTCTTC.

This clonotype is classed as large. The chain employs TRBV6-1 and TRBJ1-5, with 7 positions matching TRBD1. After removal of 5 bases from V and 3 bases from J, the junction contained 10 bases not matched to a gene. CDR3 length: 16 amino acids. Germline-derived CDR1 and CDR2 are MNHNS and SASEGT. CDR3 sequence: CASSYHKRGPNQPQHF. CDR3 DNA sequence: TGTGCCAGCAGTTATCATAAAAGGGGGCCCAATCAGCCCCAGCATTTT.

In its sample, this clonotype is medium-sized. The chain is built from TRBV20-1 and TRBJ2-3; D is possibly TRBD2 (5 bases). This CDR3 spans 16 amino acids. V was clipped by 6 bases and J by 3 bases, with 22 bases between them. In germline, CDR1 is DFQATT, CDR2 SNEGSKA (reference sequence). CDR3 amino acids: CSANAFRAGETDTQYF. The CDR3 coding sequence is TGCAGTGCCAATGCTTTTAGGGCCGGGGAAACAGATACGCAGTATTTT.

This clonotype qualifies as medium-sized. This rearrangement joins TRBV29-1 to TRBJ1-6, with 7 bases that match TRBD1. Germline CDR1 and CDR2: SQVTM and ANQGSEA. V lost 7 bases to trimming and J lost 5 bases; unmatched junction nucleotides: 5. The CDR3 extends over 13 amino acids. The CDR3 sequence: CSALGTDNSPLHF. CDR3 DNA sequence: TGCAGCGCGCTCGGGACAGATAATTCACCCCTCCACTTT.

The chain links TRBV5-1 to TRBJ2-7, with 9 bases identical to TRBD2. In germline, CDR1 is SGHRS, CDR2 YFSETQ. J was trimmed by 2 bases and V by 5 bases; bases with no gene match: 5. The CDR3 extends over 14 amino acids. CDR3 bases: TGCGCCAGCAGAGGTAGCGGGGGTGCCTACGAGCAGTACTTC. Translated, it gives CASRGSGGAYEQYF.

This clonotype is categorized as medium-sized. The rearrangement uses TRBV6-1 and TRBJ2-7; TRBD1 agrees at 7 bases. V shed 6 bases and J 5 bases; nucleotides not matched to a gene: 7. Germline assignment: CDR1 MNHNS and CDR2 SASEGT. The CDR3 length is 13 residues. As DNA, the CDR3 is TGTGCCAGCAGACCCTACGACAGGGACGAGCAGTACTTC. The encoded protein is CASRPYDRDEQYF.

By its share, this clonotype is medium-sized. The chain uses TRBV27 and TRBJ2-6, with unresolved D. The V gene's germline CDR1 is MNHEY and CDR2 SMNVEV (reference sequence). V was pared by 2 bases and J by 0 bases, with 8 bases between. The CDR3 length is 16 residues. The CDR3 coding sequence is TGTGCCAGCAGTTTACGATTGGGCTCTGGGGCCAACGTCCTGACTTTC. Amino acid sequence: CASSLRLGSGANVLTF.

This clonotype was detected many times. This chain links TRBV4-1 with TRBJ1-5; 7 bases agree with TRBD1. Per germline, CDR1 MGHRA and CDR2 YSYEKL. The CDR3 sequence is 15 residues long. With V trimmed by 2 bases and J by 7 bases, 8 bases remained unmatched. CDR3 nucleotide sequence: TGCGCCAGCAGCCAACAGGGGGTCATTTCACAGCCCCAGCATTTT. This codes for CASSQQGVISQPQHF.

This sequence joins TRBV5-4 and TRBJ1-2; TRBD1 might be the D (6 bases). Germline V gene data show CDR1 as SGHNT and CDR2 as YYREEE (reference sequence). V lost 4 bases and J 5 bases, leaving 15 bases between the germline ends. The CDR3 length is 14 residues. CDR3 DNA sequence: TGTGCCAGCAGCGCGGACAGTTCGCCTTATGGCTACACCTTC. Residues: CASSADSSPYGYTF.

Regarding this clonotype: Given a much more abundant clone one base away, this may be a read error. The chain recombines TRBV3-1 with TRBJ2-7, with TRBD2 matching over 7 bases. The CDR3 has 15 amino acids. Looked up from germline, CDR1 is LGHDT and CDR2 is YNNKEL (reference sequence). CDR3 sequence (DNA): TGTGCCAGCAGCCAAGAAGCCGGGGGGACCTACAAGCAGTACTTC. Translation: CASSQEAGGTYKQYF.

Relative to its sample, this clonotype is medium-sized. The CDR3 here is CASSLLYNEQFF. The CDR3 DNA reads TGTGCCAGCAGTTTACTCTACAATGAGCAGTTCTTC. The V call is TRBV12-3 or TRBV12-4, the J call TRBJ2-1, with D unclear. CDR3 length equals 12 residues. The V end was cut by 2 bases, the J end by 3 bases, with 2 bases between.

This sequence joins TRBV3-1 and TRBJ2-5; either TRBD1 or TRBD2 may fit D (5 bases each). V was clipped by 0 bases and J by 0 bases, with 23 bases between them. The CDR3 sequence is 20 residues long. Germline values: CDR1 LGHDT, CDR2 YNNKEL (reference sequence). CDR3 in DNA: TGTGCCAGCAGCCAAGAAACCCGGGGACCGTGGCGGGTGTACCAAGAGACCCAGTACTTC. It specifies CASSQETRGPWRVYQETQYF.

This clonotype was found a few times. A single base separates this from a much larger clone, so it may be a read error. The V call is TRBV5-1, the J call TRBJ1-2; possibly TRBD1 for D (6 bases). Per the germline V gene, CDR1 is SGHRS and CDR2 is YFSETQ. The CDR3 length is 15 residues. Trimming shortened V by 9 bases and J by 4 bases, and 22 bases separated the two germline ends. This CDR3 is CANSPEGGASYGYTF. The CDR3 DNA reads as TGCGCCAACTCCCCGGAAGGGGGAGCTAGCTATGGCTACACCTTC.

By share, this clonotype counts as medium-sized. The chain recombines TRBV7-6 with TRBJ2-1; no firm D call. Germline-derived CDR1 and CDR2 are SGHVS and FNYEAQ. The CDR3 sequence is 14 residues long. V lost 5 bases and J lost 9, with 17 bases in between. The CDR3 bases are TGTGCCAGCAGCAGAAGCTCGGCCCAGGCTGAGCAGTTCTTC. Amino acid sequence: CASSRSSAQAEQFF.

Within the sample, this clonotype is medium-sized (0.01 to 0.1%). This chain links TRBV9 with TRBJ2-7; either TRBD1 or TRBD2 may fit D (5 bases each). The germline V gene has CDR1 SGDLS and CDR2 YYNGEE. V was pared by 0 bases and J by 3 bases, with 13 bases between. The CDR3 runs to 15 residues. This CDR3 reads CASSVGGIGLYEQYF. As DNA, the CDR3 is TGTGCCAGCAGCGTAGGGGGGATCGGGCTCTACGAGCAGTACTTC.

The table lists this clonotype with a few counts. The genes are TRBV3-1 and TRBJ2-4, with D tentatively TRBD1 or TRBD2 (5 bases each). Germline V lookup: CDR1 LGHDT, CDR2 YNNKEL (reference sequence). V dropped 5 bases and J dropped 0 bases, with 11 bases sitting between them. The CDR3 is 15 amino acids. The CDR3 is CASSGTVLAKNIQYF. Written as DNA, the CDR3 is TGTGCCAGCAGCGGGACGGTCCTAGCCAAAAACATTCAGTACTTC.

In its sample, this clonotype is medium-sized. The gene calls are TRBV14 and TRBJ1-1; no definite D call. From germline, CDR1 is SGHDN and CDR2 FVKESK. V was shortened by 4 bases and J by 4 bases, with 10 bases between the two germline ends. There are 13 residues in the CDR3. The CDR3 DNA sequence: TGTGCCAGCAGCCCGTGGTTGTCCACTGAAGCTTTCTTT. It yields the protein CASSPWLSTEAFF.

The V gene is TRBV25-1, the J gene TRBJ1-1; weak D call: TRBD1 (6 bases). Trimming stripped 2 bases from V and 1 base from J, with 14 bases between. In germline, CDR1 is MGHDK, CDR2 SYGVNS. The CDR3 runs to 16 residues. The CDR3 region is CASSEQGKLGNTEAFF. The DNA for the CDR3 is TGTGCCAGCAGTGAACAGGGGAAACTTGGGAACACTGAAGCTTTCTTT.

This clonotype was seen repeatedly, ten times or more. The rearrangement joins TRBV30 to TRBJ2-1; 13 bases are shared with TRBD2. There are 14 residues in the CDR3. The V segment lost 8 bases and the J segment 8 bases; nucleotides outside the gene matches: 9. CDR1 and CDR2 from the germline V gene are GTSNPN and SVGIG (reference sequence). In nucleotides, the CDR3 is TGTGCCCTGACTAGCGGGAGGAATTGGGATGAGCAGTTCTTC. Residues: CALTSGRNWDEQFF. The entire variable domain, with the rest obtained from reference TRBV30 and TRBJ2-1, is as follows: SQTIHQWPATLVQPVGSPLSLECTVEGTSNPNLYWYRQAAGRGLQLLFYSVGIGQISSEVPQNLSASRPQDRQFILSSKKLLLSDSGFYLCALTSGRNWDEQFFGPGTRLTVL.